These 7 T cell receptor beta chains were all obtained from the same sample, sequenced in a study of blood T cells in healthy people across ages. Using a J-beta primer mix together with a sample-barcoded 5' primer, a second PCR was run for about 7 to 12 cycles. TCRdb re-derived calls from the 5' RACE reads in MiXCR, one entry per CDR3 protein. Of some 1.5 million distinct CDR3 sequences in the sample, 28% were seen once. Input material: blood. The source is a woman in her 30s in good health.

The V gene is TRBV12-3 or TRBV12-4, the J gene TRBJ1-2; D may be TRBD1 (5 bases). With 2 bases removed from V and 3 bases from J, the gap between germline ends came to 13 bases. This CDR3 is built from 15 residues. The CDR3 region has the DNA TGTGCCAGCAGTTTACTGACAGCAGCCGACTATGGCTACACCTTC. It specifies CASSLLTAADYGYTF.

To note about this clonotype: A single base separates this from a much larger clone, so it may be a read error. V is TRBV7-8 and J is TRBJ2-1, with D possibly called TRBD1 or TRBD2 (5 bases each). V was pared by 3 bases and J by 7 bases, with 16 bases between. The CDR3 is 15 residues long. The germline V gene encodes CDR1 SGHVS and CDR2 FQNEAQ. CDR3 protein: CASSLGRPRVNEQFF. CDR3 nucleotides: TGTGCCAGCAGCTTGGGACGCCCCCGGGTTAATGAGCAGTTCTTC.

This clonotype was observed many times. This CDR3 is CASSLQGAYNEQFF. CDR3 bases: TGTGCCAGCAGTTTACAGGGGGCTTACAATGAGCAGTTCTTC. The chain is built from TRBV12-3 or TRBV12-4 and TRBJ2-1, with 8 bases lining up with TRBD1. After removal of 2 bases from V and 4 bases from J, the junction contained 1 base not matched to a gene. This CDR3 contains 14 residues.

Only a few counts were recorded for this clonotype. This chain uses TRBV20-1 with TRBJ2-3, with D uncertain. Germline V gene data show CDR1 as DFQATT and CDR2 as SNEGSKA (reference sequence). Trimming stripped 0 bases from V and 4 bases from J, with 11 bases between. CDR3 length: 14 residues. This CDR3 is CSARDPRVADTQYF. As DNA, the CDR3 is TGCAGTGCTAGAGATCCTAGGGTCGCAGATACGCAGTATTTT.

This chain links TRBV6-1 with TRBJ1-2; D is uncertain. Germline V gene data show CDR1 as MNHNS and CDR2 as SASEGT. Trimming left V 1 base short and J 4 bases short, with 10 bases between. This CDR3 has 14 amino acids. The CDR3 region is CASSEVVSSYGYTF. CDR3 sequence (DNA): TGTGCCAGCAGTGAAGTGGTGTCGTCCTATGGCTACACCTTC.

The CDR3 region is CASESSGANVLTF. Here the CDR3 DNA reads TGTGCCAGTGAATCTTCTGGGGCCAACGTCCTGACTTTC. This chain connects TRBV5-4 to TRBJ2-6; D is unclear. Germline V gives CDR1 SGHNT, CDR2 YYREEE (reference sequence). CDR3 length equals 13 residues. The ends were cut back, 8 bases at V and 1 base at J, with 7 bases in the middle.

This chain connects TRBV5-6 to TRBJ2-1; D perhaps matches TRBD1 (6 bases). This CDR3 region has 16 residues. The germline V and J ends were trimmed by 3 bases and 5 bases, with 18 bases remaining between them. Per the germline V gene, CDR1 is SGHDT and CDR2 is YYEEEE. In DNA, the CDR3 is TGTGCCAGCAGCTACCCCGGGACACTTCCCCACAATGAGCAGTTCTTC. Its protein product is CASSYPGTLPHNEQFF.